This T cell receptor (beta chain) came from a study of a mutant IDH1 vaccine in newly diagnosed glioma. Study summary: Patients received vaccination from 4-6 weeks after radiotherapy alone, or with temozolomide cycles. Most patients had received both radiotherapy and temozolomide, the prior options being radiotherapy, temozolomide, or both. Study-level points and caveats: No link was apparently found between pseudoprogression and changes in top peripheral T cell clonotypes.

Indicated time point: week 5, during vaccination. Every vaccine dose comprised 300 ug of mutant IDH1 20-mer peptide plus topical imiquimod. Each astrocytoma in the donors was new, WHO grade 3 or 4, IDH1-mutant and ATRX-lost. Measured with immunoSEQ multiplex PCR; TCRdb has only the in-frame clones, and not every one. This table holds about 26,000 clones, around four fifths found once. The germline gives CDR1 DFQATT, CDR2 SNEGSKA (reference sequence). This CDR3 is built from 11 residues. Trimming removed 5 bases from V and 7 bases from J, with 6 bases in between. This clone was seen only a few times. Its specificity is not known.

The chain couples TRBV20-1 to TRBJ1-6, with a weak D call TRBD1 (5 bases). The sequence was obtained from a man in his forties or fifties with glioma. Some clones in this sample may be carry-over from other donors' samples. This material consisted of PBMCs, taken from a glioma patient whose treatment included an IDH1 peptide vaccine. DNA of the CDR3: TGCAGTGCTGGGGGGAATTCACCCCTCCACTTT. This sequence encodes CSAGGNSPLHF.